One sample yielded the 28 T cell receptor beta chains listed below, sequenced in a study of blood T cell repertoires in COVID-19. The repertoire was sequenced with immunoSEQ multiplex PCR; TCRdb's copy has only in-frame clones and lacks some. The profile shows just under 350,000 clones, more than 70% of them singletons. The sequenced sample was peripheral blood. All receptors derive from a man aged 30-40 years with active or convalescent COVID-19.

This chain links TRBV2 with TRBJ2-1, with TRBD2 matching over 7 bases. CDR1 and CDR2 from the germline V gene are SNHLY and FYNNEI. Trimming took 6 bases from V and 9 from J; bases not matched to a gene: 14. This CDR3 has 15 residues. CDR3 sequence reads: CASSDPLAVSAEQFF. CDR3 sequence (DNA): TGTGCCAGCAGCGACCCCCTAGCGGTGAGCGCTGAGCAGTTCTTC.

The J gene is TRBJ2-7, the V gene TRBV6-5; TRBD1 aligns across 7 bases. CDR1 is MNHEY and CDR2 is SVGAGI in the germline V gene. J gave up 3 bases and V 5 bases, and 10 bases lay outside the gene matches. The CDR3 runs 15 residues. Written as DNA, the CDR3 is TGTGCCAGCAGTCTCTTACAGGGGCGTCTCTACGAGCAGTACTTC. Translation: CASSLLQGRLYEQYF.

This clone was found a few times. J is TRBJ1-1 and V is TRBV11-2; tentatively, D is TRBD1 (6 bases). CDR3 length: 15 residues. The V and J ends lost 4 bases and 0 bases respectively, with 12 bases between them. Germline-derived CDR1 and CDR2 are SGHAT and FQNNGV. The CDR3 reads CASSSSGHLNTEAFF. The CDR3 DNA follows: TGTGCCAGCAGCTCCTCGGGACACTTGAACACTGAAGCTTTCTTT.

The rearrangement uses TRBV2 and TRBJ1-6; D is unclear. Per the germline V gene, CDR1 is SNHLY and CDR2 is FYNNEI. V was clipped by 4 bases and J by 4 bases, with 8 bases between them. The CDR3 is made up of 14 amino acids. The CDR3 sequence is CASSGREYNSPLHF. CDR3 DNA: TGTGCCAGCAGTGGCCGGGAGTATAATTCACCCCTCCACTTT.

The V gene is TRBV4-1, the J gene TRBJ2-1, with D tentatively TRBD2 (5 bases). The CDR3 runs 14 residues. Germline CDR1 reads MGHRA; CDR2 reads YSYEKL. V was cut by 4 bases and J by 7 bases, with 14 bases left in between. CDR3 region: CASSPPSDLNEQFF. In DNA, the CDR3 is TGCGCCAGCAGCCCACCTTCGGACTTGAATGAGCAGTTCTTC.

This chain uses TRBV7-2 with TRBJ2-3, with 13 nucleotides matching TRBD2. The CDR3 extends over 14 amino acids. Germline-derived CDR1 and CDR2 are SGHTA and FQGNSA. Losses at the gene ends were 5 bases for V and 13 bases for J; bases not matched to a gene: 9. This CDR3 is CASSPGLAGSIKYF. CDR3 coding DNA: TGTGCCAGCAGCCCGGGACTAGCGGGGTCCATTAAGTATTTT.

The chain recombines TRBV13 with TRBJ2-7; TRBD1 matches 10 bases. The V gene end was trimmed by 7 bases and the J gene end by 3 bases; junction bases not matched to a gene: 9. The CDR3 loop spans 15 amino acids. CDR1 is PRHDT, CDR2 FYEKMQ, per germline (reference sequence). CDR3 in DNA: TGTGCCAGCACTCATACCCGGACAGGGGGCTACGAGCAGTACTTC. It is translated as CASTHTRTGGYEQYF.

This clone was counted a single time. The missing conserved phenylalanine or tryptophan at the end of this CDR3 makes a read error likely. The DNA is omitted, as the CDR3 cannot be located on it reliably, and the CDR3 follows TCRdb's listing. The chain uses TRBV19 and TRBJ1-1; no check of the table's D call, TRBD1, against the DNA was made. Including both end residues, the CDR3 is 10 amino acids long. Germline V lookup: CDR1 LNHDA, CDR2 SQIVND (reference sequence). The CDR3 protein is CASSSGDTRY.

The V call is TRBV6-4, the J call TRBJ1-1; possible D gene TRBD1, 5 bases. The germline V gene has CDR1 MRHNA and CDR2 SNTAGT. V gave up 4 bases and J gave up 7 bases, with 13 bases separating them. The CDR3 sequence is 13 residues long. The CDR3, as DNA: TGTGCCAGCAGTGTCACGGACAAGTATGAAGCTTTCTTT. Translated: CASSVTDKYEAFF.

This clone appeared many times. The rearrangement links TRBV7-9 to TRBJ1-1; no definite D call. Germline CDR1 is SEHNR and CDR2 is FQNEAQ (reference sequence). The CDR3 runs to 17 residues. Trimming cost V 5 bases and J 0 bases, with 19 bases left between them. The CDR3 is CASSTNLAGAMNTEAFF. In nucleotides, the CDR3 is TGTGCCAGCAGCACGAATCTGGCAGGCGCAATGAACACTGAAGCTTTCTTT.

This clone was observed a handful of times. The genes are TRBV9 and TRBJ2-2; the D gene is possibly TRBD2 (6 bases). Germline lookup yields CDR1 SGDLS and CDR2 YYNGEE. This CDR3 has 12 residues. Trimming took 3 bases from V and 7 from J, leaving 7 bases between them. CDR3 loop: CASSAGVGELFF. In DNA form, the CDR3 reads TGTGCCAGCAGCGCGGGAGTCGGGGAGCTGTTTTTT.

The rearrangement joins TRBV6-6 to TRBJ1-3; D call uncertain. Germline CDR1 MNHNY, CDR2 SVGAGI (reference sequence). V lost 6 bases and J lost 0, with 9 bases in between. This CDR3 has 14 amino acids. The CDR3 region is CASSPSGSGNTIYF. The DNA for the CDR3 is TGTGCCAGCAGCCCCAGCGGCTCTGGAAACACCATATATTTT.

The J gene is TRBJ2-3, the V gene TRBV2; the D gene is possibly TRBD1 (6 bases). Trimming shortened V by 4 bases and J by 7 bases, and 9 bases separated the two germline ends. CDR1 and CDR2 (germline): SNHLY, FYNNEI. The CDR3 extends over 12 amino acids. The CDR3 coding sequence is TGTGCCAGCAGTGCCGGGACAAATACGCAGTATTTT. Its translation is CASSAGTNTQYF.

V and J are TRBV2 and TRBJ1-2, with D perhaps matching TRBD1 (5 bases). V lost 7 bases, J lost 3 bases, and 9 bases lay in between. Germline V CDR1 and CDR2: SNHLY, FYNNEI. The CDR3 loop spans 12 amino acids. CDR3 in amino acids: CASTGPDYGYTF. CDR3 bases: TGTGCCAGCACAGGGCCCGACTATGGCTACACCTTC.

The CDR3 sequence is CASSRGLAGGTSTDTQYF. The CDR3 nucleotides read TGCGCCAGCAGCCGGGGACTAGCGGGGGGTACTAGCACAGATACGCAGTATTTT. The chain is built from TRBV4-1 and TRBJ2-3, with TRBD2 matching over 15 bases. Germline V gene data show CDR1 as MGHRA and CDR2 as YSYEKL. The CDR3 runs to 18 residues. V was clipped by 4 bases and J by 0 bases; unmatched bases: 5.

The J gene is TRBJ1-1, the V gene TRBV18, with TRBD1 as a possible D gene (6 bases). This CDR3 contains 13 residues. Per germline, CDR1 KGHSH and CDR2 LQKENI. V lost 6 bases, J lost 4 bases, and 12 bases lay in between. CDR3 in amino acids: CASSGGGGTEAFF. The CDR3 DNA is TGTGCCAGCTCGGGGGGAGGGGGCACTGAAGCTTTCTTT.

CDR3 residues: CAWRGGGPGAFF. The CDR3 DNA reads as TGTGCCTGGAGAGGGGGGGGGCCTGGAGCTTTCTTT. The chain is built from TRBV30 and TRBJ1-1; D might be TRBD1 (6 bases). In germline, CDR1 is GTSNPN, CDR2 SVGIG (reference sequence). Trimming took off 3 bases at V and 10 bases at J, with 15 bases between the two ends. CDR3 size: 12 residues.

The chain uses TRBV6-4 and TRBJ2-5; no firm D call. Trimming cost V 6 bases and J 5 bases, with 16 bases left between them. This CDR3 region has 14 residues. Germline values: CDR1 MRHNA, CDR2 SNTAGT. The DNA of the CDR3 is TGTGCCAGCAGGGGCTGCGACCTCAGGGAGACCCAGTACTTC. Its translation is CASRGCDLRETQYF.

V and J are TRBV7-8 and TRBJ2-3, with TRBD2 matching over 7 bases. The length of the CDR3 is 16 residues. V lost 5 bases, J lost 0 bases, and 8 bases stayed unmatched. Looked up from germline, CDR1 is SGHVS and CDR2 is FQNEAQ. For the CDR3, the DNA is TGTGCCAGCAGCACGGATCTAGCGGTTAGCACAGATACGCAGTATTTT. It translates to CASSTDLAVSTDTQYF.

The genes are TRBV7-2 and TRBJ2-3; the D gene is possibly TRBD2 (6 bases). From germline, CDR1 is SGHTA and CDR2 FQGNSA. The V and J ends lost 1 base and 1 base respectively, with 12 bases between them. The CDR3 sequence is 16 residues long. The CDR3: CASSLVAGRGTDTQYF. CDR3 DNA sequence: TGTGCCAGCAGCTTAGTCGCGGGGCGGGGCACAGATACGCAGTATTTT. The variable domain in full, with the rest retrieved from reference TRBV7-2 and TRBJ2-3, is GAGVSQSPSNKVTEKGKDVELRCDPISGHTALYWYRQSLGQGLEFLIYFQGNSAPDKSGLPSDRFSAERTGGSVSTLTIQRTQQEDSAVYLCASSLVAGRGTDTQYFGPGTRLTVL.

The chain is built from TRBV5-5 and TRBJ2-1, with 7 bases fitting TRBD1. J lost 8 bases, V lost 6 bases, and 14 bases had no gene match. This CDR3 is built from 15 residues. Germline CDR1 SGHKS, CDR2 YYEKEE (reference sequence). CDR3 coding DNA: TGTGCCAGCATCCCGGCGCCAGGGGGTGTTTATGAGCAGTTCTTC. It yields the protein CASIPAPGGVYEQFF.

This rearrangement joins TRBV3-1 (or the pseudogene TRBV3-2) to TRBJ2-7; D not certain. Germline CDR1 and CDR2: LGHDT and YNNKEL (reference sequence). V dropped 4 bases and J dropped 2 bases, with 12 bases sitting between them. This CDR3 region has 14 residues. In DNA form, the CDR3 reads TGTGCCAGCAGCCCCCCCCGCGCCCCCTACGAGCAGTACTTC. Translating it yields CASSPPRAPYEQYF.

The gene calls are TRBV7-2 and TRBJ2-7; D call uncertain. From germline, CDR1 is SGHTA and CDR2 FQGNSA. The V and J ends lost 3 bases and 3 bases respectively, with 9 bases between them. CDR3 length: 13 residues. The CDR3 DNA is TGTGCCAGCAGCTTTTCCAGATTCTACGAGCAGTACTTC. Its protein is CASSFSRFYEQYF.

This clone is a singleton in its sample. The chain couples TRBV5-4 to TRBJ2-3; TRBD2 matches 13 bases. Trimming took 4 bases from V and 6 from J; bases not matched to a gene: 8. The CDR3 runs 16 residues. Germline values: CDR1 SGHNT, CDR2 YYREEE (reference sequence). This CDR3 is CASSPRLAGGGDTQYF. CDR3 sequence (DNA): TGTGCCAGCAGCCCTCGACTAGCGGGAGGCGGGGATACGCAGTATTTT.

The chain is built from TRBV6-2 or TRBV6-3 and TRBJ2-1; TRBD1 matches 9 bases. The junction had 8 bases not matched to a gene; V was cut back by 6 bases and J by 8 bases. CDR3 length: 14 residues. The germline CDR1 and CDR2 sequences are MNHEY and SVGEGT. The CDR3 DNA reads TGTGCCAGCAGCCGGGACAGGGCATTTGATGAGCAGTTCTTC. Translation gives CASSRDRAFDEQFF.

This rearrangement joins TRBV6-5 to TRBJ1-1, with D hard to call. From germline, CDR1 is MNHEY and CDR2 SVGAGI. The CDR3 extends over 14 amino acids. The germline V and J ends were trimmed by 0 bases and 0 bases, with 5 bases remaining between them. DNA of the CDR3: TGTGCCAGCAGTTACTCTACACTGAACACTGAAGCTTTCTTT. Translation: CASSYSTLNTEAFF.

The V and J genes are TRBV18 and TRBJ2-7; the D gene is possibly TRBD1 (6 bases). The CDR3 totals 16 residues. Deletions cut 2 bases from V and 2 bases from J, with 16 bases between. Germline CDR1 KGHSH, CDR2 LQKENI. CDR3 loop: CASSPRLPGAAYEQYF. The DNA of the CDR3 is TGTGCCAGCTCACCAAGACTTCCAGGGGCCGCCTACGAGCAGTACTTC.

CDR3 sequence reads: CASSRLVQETQYF. The CDR3 bases are TGTGCCAGCAGTCGTCTCGTACAGGAGACCCAGTACTTC. This sequence joins TRBV5-4 and TRBJ2-5, with unresolved D. The CDR3 sequence is 13 residues long. Germline V lookup: CDR1 SGHNT, CDR2 YYREEE (reference sequence). Trimming took off 5 bases at V and 5 bases at J, with 13 bases between the two ends.